Shown below are 3 T cell receptor beta chains from a single sample sequenced in a study of T cell responses to AZD1222 COVID-19 vaccine. Libraries were prepared by immunoSEQ multiplex PCR; TCRdb keeps only in-frame clonotypes and omits some of them. The data show 150,000 or so clones, 85% to 95% seen once. Source: peripheral blood, taken 28 days after the second AZD1222 dose. The receptors originated from an adult who received the AZD1222 COVID-19 vaccine.

The V and J genes are TRBV2 and TRBJ1-6; D is uncertain. Germline V CDR1 and CDR2: SNHLY, FYNNEI. This CDR3 is built from 12 residues. The germline V and J ends were trimmed by 6 bases and 9 bases, with 9 bases remaining between them. CDR3 bases: TGTGCCAGCAGGGGGTGGGGTTCACCCCTCCACTTT. Residues: CASRGWGSPLHF.

The chain is built from TRBV6-4 and TRBJ1-5, with D perhaps TRBD1 (5 bases). V lost 6 bases and J 4 bases, leaving 16 bases between the germline ends. The CDR3 consists of 15 residues. In germline, CDR1 is MRHNA, CDR2 SNTAGT. CDR3 amino acids: CASSESQGVNQPQHF. The CDR3 DNA reads TGTGCCAGCAGCGAGTCGCAGGGTGTAAATCAGCCCCAGCATTTT.

The DNA for the CDR3 is TGTGCCAGCTGCGAGACAGTCGCGTATGGCTACACCTTC. This translates into CASCETVAYGYTF. This chain uses TRBV2 with TRBJ1-2, with TRBD1 as a possible D gene (5 bases). CDR3 length: 13 residues. The germline V gene encodes CDR1 SNHLY and CDR2 FYNNEI. V lost 8 bases and J 5 bases, leaving 15 bases between the germline ends.